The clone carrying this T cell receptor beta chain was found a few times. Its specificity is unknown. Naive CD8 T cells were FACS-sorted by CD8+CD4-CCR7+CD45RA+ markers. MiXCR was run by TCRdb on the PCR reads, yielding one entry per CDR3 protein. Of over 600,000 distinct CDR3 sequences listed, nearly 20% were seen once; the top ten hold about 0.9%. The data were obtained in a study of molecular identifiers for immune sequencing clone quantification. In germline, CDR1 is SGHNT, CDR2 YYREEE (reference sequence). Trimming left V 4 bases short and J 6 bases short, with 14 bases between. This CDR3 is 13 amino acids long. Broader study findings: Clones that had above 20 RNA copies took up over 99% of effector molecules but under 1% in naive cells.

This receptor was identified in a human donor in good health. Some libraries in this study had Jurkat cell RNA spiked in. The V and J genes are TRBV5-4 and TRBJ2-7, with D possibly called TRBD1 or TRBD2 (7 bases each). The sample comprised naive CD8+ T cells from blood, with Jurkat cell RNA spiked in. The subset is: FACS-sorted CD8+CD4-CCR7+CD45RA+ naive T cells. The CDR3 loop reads CASSPQGGSEQYF. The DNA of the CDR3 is TGTGCCAGCAGCCCTCAGGGGGGGAGCGAGCAGTACTTC.